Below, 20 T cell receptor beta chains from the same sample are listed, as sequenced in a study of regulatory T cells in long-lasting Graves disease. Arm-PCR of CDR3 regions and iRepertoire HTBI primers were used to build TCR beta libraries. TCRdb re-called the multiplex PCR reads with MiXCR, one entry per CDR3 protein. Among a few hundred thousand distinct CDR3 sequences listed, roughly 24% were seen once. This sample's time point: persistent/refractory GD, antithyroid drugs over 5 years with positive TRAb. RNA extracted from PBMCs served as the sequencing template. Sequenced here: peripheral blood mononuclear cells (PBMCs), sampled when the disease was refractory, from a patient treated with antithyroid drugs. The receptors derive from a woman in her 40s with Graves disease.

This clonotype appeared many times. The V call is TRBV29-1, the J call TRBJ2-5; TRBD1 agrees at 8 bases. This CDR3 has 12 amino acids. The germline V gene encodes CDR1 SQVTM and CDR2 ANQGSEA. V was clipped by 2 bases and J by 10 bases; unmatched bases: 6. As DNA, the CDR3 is TGCAGCGTTGAACCGGAGGGACAGGTCCAGTACTTC. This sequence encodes CSVEPEGQVQYF.

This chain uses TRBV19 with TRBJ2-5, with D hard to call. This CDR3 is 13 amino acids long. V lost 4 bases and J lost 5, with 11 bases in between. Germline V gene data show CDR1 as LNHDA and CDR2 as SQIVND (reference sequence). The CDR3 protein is CASSKGSAETQYF. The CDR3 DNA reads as TGTGCCAGTAGTAAAGGTTCCGCGGAGACCCAGTACTTC.

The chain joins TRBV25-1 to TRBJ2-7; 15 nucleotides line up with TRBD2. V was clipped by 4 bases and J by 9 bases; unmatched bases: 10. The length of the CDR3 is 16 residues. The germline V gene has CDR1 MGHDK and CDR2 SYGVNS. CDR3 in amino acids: CASSAPGLAGGNGQYF. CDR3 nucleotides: TGTGCCAGCAGTGCCCCGGGACTAGCGGGGGGCAATGGGCAGTACTTC.

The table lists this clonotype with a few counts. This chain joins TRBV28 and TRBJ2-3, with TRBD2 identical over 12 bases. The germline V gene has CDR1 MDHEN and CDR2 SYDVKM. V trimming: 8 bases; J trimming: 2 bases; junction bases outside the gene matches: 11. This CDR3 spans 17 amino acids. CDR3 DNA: TGTGCCAGCGGGCGACGGACTAGCGGGAAATACACAGATACGCAGTATTTT. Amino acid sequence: CASGRRTSGKYTDTQYF.

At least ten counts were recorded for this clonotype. CDR3 sequence reads: CSVEDWRKETQYF. The CDR3 DNA sequence: TGCAGCGTTGAAGACTGGAGGAAAGAGACCCAGTACTTC. The chain couples TRBV29-1 to TRBJ2-5; D may be TRBD2 (5 bases). The CDR3 is 13 residues long. Germline CDR1 SQVTM, CDR2 ANQGSEA. Trimming pared 0 bases from V and 3 bases from J, leaving 8 bases between.

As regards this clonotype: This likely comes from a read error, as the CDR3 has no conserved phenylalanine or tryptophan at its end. The CDR3 sequence is CASSSLDRETQYV. The CDR3 bases are TGCGCCAGCAGTTCCTTGGATCGAGAGACCCAGTACGTC. The rearrangement uses TRBV5-1 and TRBJ2-5; unclear D gene. The CDR3 consists of 13 residues. CDR1 is SGHRS, CDR2 YFSETQ, per germline. V lost 5 bases, J lost 4 bases, and 12 bases lay in between.

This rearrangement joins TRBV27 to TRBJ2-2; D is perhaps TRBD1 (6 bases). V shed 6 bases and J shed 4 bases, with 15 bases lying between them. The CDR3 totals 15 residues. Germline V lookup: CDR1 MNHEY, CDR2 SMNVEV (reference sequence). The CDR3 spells CASRKSTRGTGELFF. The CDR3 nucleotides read TGTGCCAGCAGAAAAAGCACCAGGGGCACCGGGGAGCTGTTTTTT.

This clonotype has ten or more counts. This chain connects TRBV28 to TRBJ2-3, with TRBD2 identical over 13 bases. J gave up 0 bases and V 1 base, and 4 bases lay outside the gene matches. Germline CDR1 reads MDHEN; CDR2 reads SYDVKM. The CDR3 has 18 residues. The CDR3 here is CASSLSGLAGISTDTQYF. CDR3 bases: TGTGCCAGCAGTTTATCGGGACTAGCGGGGATTAGCACAGATACGCAGTATTTT. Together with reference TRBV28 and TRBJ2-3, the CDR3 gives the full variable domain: DVKVTQSSRYLVKRTGEKVFLECVQDMDHENMFWYRQDPGLGLRLIYFSYDVKMKEKGDIPEGYSVSREKKERFSLILESASTNQTSMYLCASSLSGLAGISTDTQYFGPGTRLTVL.

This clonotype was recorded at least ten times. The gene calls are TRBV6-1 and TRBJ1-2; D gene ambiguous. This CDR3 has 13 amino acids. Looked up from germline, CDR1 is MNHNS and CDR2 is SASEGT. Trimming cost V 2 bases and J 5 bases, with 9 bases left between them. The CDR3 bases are TGTGCCAGCAGTGAAAAGGCAGCGTATGGCTACACCTTC. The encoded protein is CASSEKAAYGYTF.

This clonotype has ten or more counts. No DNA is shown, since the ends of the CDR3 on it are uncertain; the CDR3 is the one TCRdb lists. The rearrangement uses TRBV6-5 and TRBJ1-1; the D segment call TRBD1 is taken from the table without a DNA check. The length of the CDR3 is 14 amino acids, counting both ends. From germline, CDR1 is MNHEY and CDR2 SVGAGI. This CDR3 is CASSSSDRGRIAFF.

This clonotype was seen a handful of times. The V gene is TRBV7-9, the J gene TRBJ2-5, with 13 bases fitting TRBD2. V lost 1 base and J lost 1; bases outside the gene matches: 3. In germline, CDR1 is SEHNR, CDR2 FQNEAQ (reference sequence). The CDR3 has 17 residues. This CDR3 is CASSLVGTSGTQETQYF. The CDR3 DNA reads TGTGCCAGCAGCTTAGTGGGGACTAGCGGGACCCAAGAGACCCAGTACTTC.

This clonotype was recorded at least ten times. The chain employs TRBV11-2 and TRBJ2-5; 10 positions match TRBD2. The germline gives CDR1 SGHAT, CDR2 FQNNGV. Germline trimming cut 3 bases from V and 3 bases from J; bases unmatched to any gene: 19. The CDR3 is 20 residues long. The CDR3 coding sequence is TGTGCCAGCAGCTTTCGATCCAGGACGATGTCAAGCGGGAGGGAAGAGACCCAGTACTTC. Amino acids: CASSFRSRTMSSGREETQYF.

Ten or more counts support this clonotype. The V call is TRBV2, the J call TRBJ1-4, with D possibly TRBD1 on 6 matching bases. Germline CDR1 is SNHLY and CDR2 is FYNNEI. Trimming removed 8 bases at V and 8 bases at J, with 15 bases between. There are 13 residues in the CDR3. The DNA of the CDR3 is TGTGCCAGCGGAAGGGACATTGGCGAAAAACTGTTTTTT. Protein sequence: CASGRDIGEKLFF. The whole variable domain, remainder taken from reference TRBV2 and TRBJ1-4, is EPEVTQTPSHQVTQMGQEVILRCVPISNHLYFYWYRQILGQKVEFLVSFYNNEISEKSEIFDDQFSVERPDGSNFTLKIRSTKLEDSAMYFCASGRDIGEKLFFGSGTQLSVL.

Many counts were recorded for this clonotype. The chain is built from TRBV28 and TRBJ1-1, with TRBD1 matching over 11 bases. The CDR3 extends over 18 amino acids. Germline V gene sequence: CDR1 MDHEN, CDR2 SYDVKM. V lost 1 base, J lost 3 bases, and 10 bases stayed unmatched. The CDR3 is CASSLFRTGGGFDTEAFF. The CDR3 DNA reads TGTGCCAGCAGTTTATTTCGGACAGGGGGCGGTTTTGACACTGAAGCTTTCTTT.

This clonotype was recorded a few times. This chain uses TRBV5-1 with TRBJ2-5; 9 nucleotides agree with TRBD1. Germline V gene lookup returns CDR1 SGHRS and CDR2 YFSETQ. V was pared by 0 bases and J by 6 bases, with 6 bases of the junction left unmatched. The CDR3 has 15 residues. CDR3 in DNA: TGCGCCAGCAGCTTGGCGGGACAGGGAGGACAGACCCAGTACTTC. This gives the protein CASSLAGQGGQTQYF. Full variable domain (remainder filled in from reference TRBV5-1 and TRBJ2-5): KAGVTQTPRYLIKTRGQQVTLSCSPISGHRSVSWYQQTPGQGLQFLFEYFSETQRNKGNFPGRFSGRQFSNSRSEMNVSTLELGDSALYLCASSLAGQGGQTQYFGPGTRLLVL.

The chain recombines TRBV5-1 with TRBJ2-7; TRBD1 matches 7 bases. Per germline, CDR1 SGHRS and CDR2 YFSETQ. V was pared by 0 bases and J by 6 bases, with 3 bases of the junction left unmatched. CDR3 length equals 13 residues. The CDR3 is CASSLETGTEQYF. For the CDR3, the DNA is TGCGCCAGCAGCTTGGAGACAGGGACCGAGCAGTACTTC.

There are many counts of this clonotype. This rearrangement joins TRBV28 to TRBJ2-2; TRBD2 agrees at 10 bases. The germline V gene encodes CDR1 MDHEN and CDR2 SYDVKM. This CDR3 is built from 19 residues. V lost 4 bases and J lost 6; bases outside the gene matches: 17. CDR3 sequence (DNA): TGTGCCAGCAGTTGGCGGGACAGGCAAACTAGCGGGATACCCGGGGAGCTGTTTTTT. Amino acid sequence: CASSWRDRQTSGIPGELFF.

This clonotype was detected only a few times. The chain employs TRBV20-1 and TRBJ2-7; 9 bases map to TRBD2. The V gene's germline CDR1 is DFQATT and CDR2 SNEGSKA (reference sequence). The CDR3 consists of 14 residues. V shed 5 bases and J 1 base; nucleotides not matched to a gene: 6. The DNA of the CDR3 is TGCAGTGCTCGACTAGCGGCCCAATCCTACGAGCAGTACTTC. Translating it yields CSARLAAQSYEQYF.

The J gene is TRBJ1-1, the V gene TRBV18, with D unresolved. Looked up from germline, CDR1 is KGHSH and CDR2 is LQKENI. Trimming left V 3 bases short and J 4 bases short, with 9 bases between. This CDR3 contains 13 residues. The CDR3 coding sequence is TGTGCCAGCTCACCGGACCCAAGCACTGAAGCTTTCTTT. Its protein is CASSPDPSTEAFF.

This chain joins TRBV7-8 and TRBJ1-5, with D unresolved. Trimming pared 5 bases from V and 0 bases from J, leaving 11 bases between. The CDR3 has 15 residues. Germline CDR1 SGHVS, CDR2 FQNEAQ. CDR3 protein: CASSAREYSNQPQHF. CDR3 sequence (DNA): TGTGCCAGCAGCGCACGGGAGTATAGCAATCAGCCCCAGCATTTT.